This T cell receptor beta chain appears in the sequencing data of a study of T cell repertoires in cytomegalovirus infection. Study-wide context: HLA-B-restricted CMV epitopes that are well studied were used alongside recently identified HLA-C-restricted ones. Indications of both CMV infection and matching HLA type were provided by public TCR beta signatures. Study-wide results and limits: The cumulative frequency of public TCR beta families identified carriers of CMV plus the relevant HLA. Clonotype analysis showed dominance of the ex vivo response by HLA-C-restricted CMV-specific TCR beta clonotypes.

This clonotype turned up a few times. The target antigen is unknown. The CDR3 is 18 amino acids. The V gene's germline CDR1 is MNHEY and CDR2 SVGAGI. V shed 0 bases, J shed 5 bases, and the junction held 15 bases outside the gene matches. TCRdb itself ran the reads through MiXCR, one entry per CDR3 protein. The sample holds some 500,000 distinct CDR3 sequences, roughly 43% seen once. The chain carries TRBV6-5 and TRBJ2-7; 8 bases align to TRBD1. The material sequenced was cultured PBMCs, taken from culture after CMV antigen stimulation. The TCR was taken from a human donor in good health (CMV status not recorded). Some clones in this sample may be carry-over from other donors' samples. CDR3 amino acids: CASSYSQKSDRGLDEQYF. Here the CDR3 DNA reads TGTGCCAGCAGTTACTCCCAAAAATCTGACAGGGGTTTGGACGAGCAGTACTTC.